This T cell receptor beta chain was captured in a study of blood T cell repertoires in COVID-19. Overall study context: Acute and convalescent COVID-19 specimens originated in the United States, Italy and Spain.

Cohort assignment relied on participant-reported clinical history. Clones were sequenced by immunoSEQ multiplex PCR, and TCRdb holds only the in-frame ones, with some missing. The sample lists approximately 190,000 clones, roughly 86% occurring once. Germline V gene data show CDR1 as LGHNT and CDR2 as FRNRAP. With 7 bases removed from V and 0 bases from J, the gap between germline ends came to 22 bases. The CDR3 is made up of 19 amino acids. The source is a woman in her thirties or forties in a cohort exposed to, infected with or recovered from COVID-19 (not recorded which). The specimen sequenced was PBMCs or T cells enriched from blood (not recorded which). The chain is built from TRBV12-5 and TRBJ1-6, with D possibly being TRBD1 (5 bases). The CDR3 reads CASAWGSAGSSSYNSPLHF. CDR3 DNA sequence: TGTGCTAGTGCCTGGGGCTCGGCCGGATCGAGCTCCTATAATTCACCCCTCCACTTT.